This T cell receptor (beta chain) was sequenced in a study of human T cells and chemical hapten exposure. Study details: Chiefly female patients presented with alopecia areata, totalis or universalis.

One entry per CDR3 protein results from TCRdb running MiXCR on the RACE reads. This sample has fewer than 200,000 distinct CDR3 sequences, with approximately 29% found just once. This CDR3 has 13 amino acids. V lost 4 bases and J lost 5, with 15 bases in between. CDR1 is SQVTM and CDR2 is ANQGSEA in the germline V gene. Specified time point: pre-sensitization, week 0. Treatment indicated: therapeutic diphenylcyclopropenone sensitization with weekly scalp DPC. Prior to each patch test being applied, blood was drawn. People who gave samples had alopecia, were 18 to 70 years old, and were suitable for DPC. A note on this clonotype: Its antigen remains unknown.

General study results and limits: Once DPC sensitization occurred, TCRs above 1 in 1000 frequency showed no change.

The clonotype was recovered from a woman aged 30 to 39 with alopecia areata. Some clones in this sample may be carry-over from other donors' samples. This chain connects TRBV29-1 to TRBJ2-7; D ambiguous. The input for sequencing was whole blood, taken in connection with sensitization to the hapten diphenylcyclopropenone (DPC). In DNA form, the CDR3 reads TGCAGCGTTGTCAACAGACCCGTCGACGAGCAGTACTTC. Translation gives CSVVNRPVDEQYF.